A single sample gave rise to the 9 T cell receptor beta chains below, sequenced in a study of cytomegalovirus exposure and HLA in healthy donors. Vbeta (60) and Jbeta (13) primers were used in the PCR. Repertoires were generated with immunoSEQ multiplex PCR, while TCRdb's copy carries only in-frame clones and drops some. The repertoire holds 100,000 to 150,000 clones, with around 80% as singletons. The specimen sequenced was PBMCs. The receptors originated from a man between 50 and 59 years old in good health and CMV-seronegative.

DNA for the CDR3: TGTGCCAGCACCCACCAGGACTCCTATAATTCACCCCTCCACTTT. It translates to CASTHQDSYNSPLHF. The chain recombines TRBV11-2 with TRBJ1-6; D remains unclear. Germline assignment: CDR1 SGHAT and CDR2 FQNNGV. The ends were cut back, 7 bases at V and 0 bases at J, with 10 bases in the middle. The CDR3 is made up of 15 amino acids.

V is TRBV9 and J is TRBJ2-5; 9 bases match TRBD2. The V gene end was trimmed by 3 bases and the J gene end by 4 bases; junction bases not matched to a gene: 10. Per the germline V gene, CDR1 is SGDLS and CDR2 is YYNGEE. The CDR3 sequence is 16 residues long. Written as DNA, the CDR3 is TGTGCCAGCAGCGCTGGGGCGGGAGGGGGCGGAGAGACCCAGTACTTC. Protein product: CASSAGAGGGGETQYF.

V is TRBV7-2 and J is TRBJ2-7, with 8 bases identical to TRBD1. CDR3 size: 17 residues. Germline V CDR1 and CDR2: SGHTA, FQGNSA. With 8 bases clipped from V and 0 bases from J, the junction kept 15 bases outside the gene matches. The CDR3 here is CASGIMTGVRSSYEQYF. The CDR3 nucleotides read TGTGCCAGCGGCATTATGACAGGGGTTCGGAGCTCCTACGAGCAGTACTTC.

The chain links TRBV27 to TRBJ2-2; tentative D call: TRBD1 (6 bases). The germline V and J ends were trimmed by 3 bases and 0 bases, with 8 bases remaining between them. Looked up from germline, CDR1 is MNHEY and CDR2 is SMNVEV (reference sequence). The CDR3 sequence is 15 residues long. CDR3 loop: CASSFRGSNTGELFF. CDR3 coding DNA: TGTGCCAGCAGTTTCAGGGGTTCGAACACCGGGGAGCTGTTTTTT.

The chain links TRBV7-3 to TRBJ2-7; 11 bases are a match to TRBD1. The CDR3 covers 13 residues. The J segment lost 6 bases and the V segment lost 2 bases, leaving 0 bases of the junction unmatched. CDR1 SGHTA and CDR2 FQGTGA come from the germline V gene. CDR3 nucleotides: TGTGCCAGCAGCTTAGGGACAGGGGGCGAGCAGTACTTC. Amino acid sequence: CASSLGTGGEQYF.

V is TRBV7-3 and J is TRBJ2-2, with 14 bases matching TRBD2. V shed 4 bases, J shed 4 bases, and the junction held 8 bases outside the gene matches. The CDR3 runs to 18 residues. Germline V gives CDR1 SGHTA, CDR2 FQGTGA. For the CDR3, the DNA is TGTGCCAGCAGCTCACCGACTAGCGGGGGGGCGGGCACCGGGGAGCTGTTTTTT. It translates to CASSSPTSGGAGTGELFF.

The rearrangement uses TRBV5-1 and TRBJ1-6; D uncertain. Trimming pared 4 bases from V and 2 bases from J, leaving 4 bases between. CDR1 is SGHRS, CDR2 YFSETQ, per germline. The CDR3 is made up of 13 amino acids. The DNA of the CDR3 is TGCGCCAGCAGCATTACCTATAATTCACCCCTCCACTTT. It codes for CASSITYNSPLHF.

V usage is TRBV30 and J usage is TRBJ1-5, with 7 bases matching TRBD1. The J segment lost 3 bases and the V segment lost 2 bases, leaving 4 bases of the junction unmatched. The germline gives CDR1 GTSNPN, CDR2 SVGIG (reference sequence). The CDR3 has 14 amino acids. DNA for the CDR3: TGTGCCTGGAGTAGGGACAGCAACAATCAGCCCCAGCATTTT. Amino acids: CAWSRDSNNQPQHF.

The rearrangement joins TRBV7-8 to TRBJ2-1; 8 nucleotides match TRBD2. The CDR3 length is 15 residues. Germline CDR1 SGHVS, CDR2 FQNEAQ. V gave up 6 bases and J gave up 3 bases; unmatched junction bases: 7. The CDR3 loop is CASSRAGVSYNEQFF. Here the CDR3 DNA reads TGTGCCAGCAGTCGAGCGGGAGTAAGCTACAATGAGCAGTTCTTC. Supplemented by reference TRBV7-8 and TRBJ2-1, the full variable domain reads GAGVSQSPRYKVAKRGQDVALRCDPISGHVSLFWYQQALGQGPEFLTYFQNEAQLDKSGLPSDRFFAERPEGSVSTLKIQRTQQEDSAVYLCASSRAGVSYNEQFFGPGTRLTVL.